This is a list of T cell receptor beta chains from one sample in a study of human T cells and chemical hapten exposure. In TCRdb, the RACE reads were re-called with MiXCR into one record per CDR3 protein. The sample carries more than 75,000 distinct CDR3 sequences, roughly a tenth recorded once. Sequences were derived from whole blood, sampled in connection with sensitization to the hapten diphenylcyclopropenone (DPC). The receptors were sampled from a woman between 25 and 40 years old with alopecia areata. Some clones in this sample may be carry-over from other donors' samples. The CDR3 runs from the conserved cysteine through the conserved F or W. The order of the fields is D gene, V gene, clone size, J gene, CDR3 length, CDR3 DNA, CDR3 protein. The D gene is left open where the match is weak. Clone size is shown for a subset of rows, as once, few, many or a class of expanded clone.

D: TRBD2
V: TRBV9
size: many
J: TRBJ2-3
length: 15
DNA: TGTGCCAGCAGCGCCCTAGCGGGGGGCACAGATACGCAGTATTTT
CDR3: CASSALAGGTDTQYF

D: NA
V: TRBV29-1
size: NA
J: TRBJ1-4
length: 13
DNA: TGCAGCGTTGATGGCCAAGGAGATGAAAAACTGTTTTTT
CDR3: CSVDGQGDEKLFF

D: TRBD2
V: TRBV12-3/TRBV12-4
size: NA
J: TRBJ2-5
length: 14
DNA: TGTGCCAGCAGATGGACTAGCGGGGCCGAGACCCAGTACTTC
CDR3: CASRWTSGAETQYF

D: TRBD1
V: TRBV20-1
size: many
J: TRBJ1-2
length: 12
DNA: TGCAGTGCTGGGACAGCCAACTATGGCTACACCTTC
CDR3: CSAGTANYGYTF

D: NA
V: TRBV5-1
size: many
J: TRBJ1-3
length: 15
DNA: TGCGCCAGCAGCCCCACAGCTTCCTCTGGAAACACCATATATTTT
CDR3: CASSPTASSGNTIYF

D: TRBD2
V: TRBV5-1
size: many
J: TRBJ2-7
length: 15
DNA: TGCGCCAGCAGCCCTAGCGGGGGCCACTCCTACGAGCAGTACTTC
CDR3: CASSPSGGHSYEQYF

D: NA
V: TRBV10-2
size: many
J: TRBJ1-1
length: 13
DNA: TGCGCCAGCAGCCTCGGGGCTAACACTGAAGCTTTCTTT
CDR3: CASSLGANTEAFF

D: NA
V: TRBV5-1
size: NA
J: TRBJ2-1
length: 14
DNA: TGCGCCAGCAGCTTGGGAACTGTTGTCGGTGAGCAGTTCTTC
CDR3: CASSLGTVVGEQFF

D: NA
V: TRBV23-1
size: many
J: TRBJ1-5
length: 15
DNA: TGCGCCAGCAGTTGGACAAGGGTCGGCAATCAGCCCCAGCATTTT
CDR3: CASSWTRVGNQPQHF

D: NA
V: TRBV2
size: NA
J: TRBJ2-7
length: 15
DNA: TGTGCCAGCAGTGAAGGACTCTACCTCGCCTACGAGCAGTACTTC
CDR3: CASSEGLYLAYEQYF

D: TRBD1
V: TRBV18
size: many
J: TRBJ1-3
length: 15
DNA: TGTGCCAGCTCACCACAGGGGGCCGGAGGAAACACCATATATTTT
CDR3: CASSPQGAGGNTIYF

D: NA
V: TRBV21-1
size: many
J: TRBJ2-7
length: 14
DNA: TGTGCCAGCAGCGGGCGGGGCAGTGTCTGGGAGCAGTACTTC
CDR3: CASSGRGSVWEQYF

D: NA
V: TRBV9
size: NA
J: TRBJ2-3
length: 15
DNA: TGTGCCAGCAGCGTAGCGACAGCTAGCACAGATACGCAGTATTTT
CDR3: CASSVATASTDTQYF

D: TRBD2
V: TRBV4-2
size: many
J: TRBJ2-3
length: 16
DNA: TGTGCCAGCAGCCAGGATAGCGGGGGGCGCACAGATACGCAGTATTTT
CDR3: CASSQDSGGRTDTQYF

D: NA
V: TRBV11-2
size: NA
J: TRBJ1-5
length: 15
DNA: TGTGCCAGCAGCTTAGATACGGGGTTCAATCAGCCCCAGCATTTT
CDR3: CASSLDTGFNQPQHF

D: NA
V: TRBV2
size: many
J: TRBJ1-1
length: 10
DNA: TGTGCCAGCAGTGTAAAAGAAGCTTTCTTT
CDR3: CASSVKEAFF

D: TRBD2
V: TRBV14
size: few
J: TRBJ2-6
length: 19
DNA: TGTGCCAGCAGCCTAGGACTAGCGGGATCTCGCTCTGGGGCCAACGTCCTGACTTTC
CDR3: CASSLGLAGSRSGANVLTF

D: NA
V: TRBV7-3
size: NA
J: TRBJ2-2
length: 13
DNA: TGTGCCAGCAGCTTGACAGGTCCCGGGGAGCTGTTTTTT
CDR3: CASSLTGPGELFF

D: NA
V: TRBV11-2
size: few
J: TRBJ2-3
length: 11
DNA: TGTGCCAGCAGGACCACAGATACGCAGTATTTT
CDR3: CASRTTDTQYF

D: NA
V: TRBV6-6
size: many
J: TRBJ2-1
length: 14
DNA: TGTGCCAGCAGGGCCGTGGGGGTGGAGGATGAGCAGTTCTTC
CDR3: CASRAVGVEDEQFF

D: TRBD2
V: TRBV10-3
size: NA
J: TRBJ2-1
length: 13
DNA: TGTGCCATCAGTCCCACTGTACTAGCGGGAGCGTTCTTC
CDR3: CAISPTVLAGAFF

D: NA
V: TRBV12-3/TRBV12-4
size: NA
J: TRBJ2-7
length: 15
DNA: TGTGCCAGCAGTTTAGGGGGGGCGGTTTCCTACGAGCAGTACTTC
CDR3: CASSLGGAVSYEQYF

D: TRBD1
V: TRBV5-1
size: NA
J: TRBJ2-2
length: 17
DNA: TGCGCCAGCAGCTCGACCGGACAGGGAAGTTTTACCGGGGAGCTGTTTTTT
CDR3: CASSSTGQGSFTGELFF

D: NA
V: TRBV24-1
size: many
J: TRBJ2-3
length: 11
DNA: TGTGCCACCAGTTTCACAGATACGCAGTATTTT
CDR3: CATSFTDTQYF

D: NA
V: TRBV4-3
size: many
J: TRBJ1-1
length: 13
DNA: TGCGCCAGCAGCCCTTCCCAGCAAACTGAAGCTTTCTTT
CDR3: CASSPSQQTEAFF

D: NA
V: TRBV4-3
size: few
J: TRBJ1-6
length: 16
DNA: TGCGCCAGCAGCCAAGTAAGGGGGGCTTTTAATTCACCCCTCCACTTT
CDR3: CASSQVRGAFNSPLHF

D: NA
V: TRBV18
size: few
J: TRBJ1-2
length: 13
DNA: TGTGCCAGCTCAACAGACAGGTCCTATGGCTACACCTTC
CDR3: CASSTDRSYGYTF

D: TRBD2
V: TRBV7-2
size: many
J: TRBJ2-1
length: 14
DNA: TGTGCCAGCACCCTAGCGGGAGTAAGGAATGAGCAGTTCTTC
CDR3: CASTLAGVRNEQFF

D: NA
V: TRBV6-2/TRBV6-3
size: many
J: TRBJ2-6
length: 17
DNA: TGTGCCAGCAGTTACGGCAGAGTTGGCTCTGGGGCCAACGTCCTGACTTTC
CDR3: CASSYGRVGSGANVLTF

D: TRBD1
V: TRBV7-2
size: NA
J: TRBJ2-7
length: 13
DNA: TGTGCCAGCAGCTTAGACAGGGGATGGGAGCAGTACTTC
CDR3: CASSLDRGWEQYF

D: NA
V: TRBV7-7
size: NA
J: TRBJ2-5
length: 13
DNA: TGTGCTAGCAGCTTTCTACCCCAAGAGACCCAGTACTTC
CDR3: CASSFLPQETQYF

D: NA
V: TRBV12-3/TRBV12-4
size: NA
J: TRBJ2-7
length: 12
DNA: TGTGCCAGCAGCCTCCATAAGGTGGAGCAGTACTTC
CDR3: CASSLHKVEQYF

D: NA
V: TRBV7-9
size: many
J: TRBJ1-1
length: 12
DNA: TGTGCCAGCAGCCCTCTCTCTTTTGAAGCTTTCTTT
CDR3: CASSPLSFEAFF

D: NA
V: TRBV28
size: NA
J: TRBJ1-5
length: 15
DNA: TGTGCCAGCAGCCTATGGGGGGCTTTCCATCAGCCCCAGCATTTT
CDR3: CASSLWGAFHQPQHF

D: TRBD1
V: TRBV7-8
size: few
J: TRBJ1-4
length: 15
DNA: TGTGCCAGCAGCTTCACCGGGACAGATAATGAAAAACTGTTTTTT
CDR3: CASSFTGTDNEKLFF

D: NA
V: TRBV12-3/TRBV12-4
size: NA
J: TRBJ2-1
length: 10
DNA: TGTGCCAGCAGTTTGTATGAGCAGTTCTTC
CDR3: CASSLYEQFF

D: NA
V: TRBV7-9
size: many
J: TRBJ1-5
length: 15
DNA: TGTGCCAGCAGCTTAGGAGCAGGGGACAATCAGCCCCAGCATTTT
CDR3: CASSLGAGDNQPQHF

D: TRBD2
V: TRBV5-1
size: many
J: TRBJ2-3
length: 17
DNA: TGCGCCAGCAGCTTGGCGGGACTAGCAGCTAGCACAGATACGCAGTATTTT
CDR3: CASSLAGLAASTDTQYF

D: NA
V: TRBV13
size: many
J: TRBJ2-2
length: 16
DNA: TGTGCCAGCAGCTCCGACAGGACCGCGAACACCGGGGAGCTGTTTTTT
CDR3: CASSSDRTANTGELFF

D: NA
V: TRBV5-1
size: few
J: TRBJ2-1
length: 14
DNA: TGCGCCAGCAGCTTGGGGGCTAGCCCGGGTGAGCAGTTCTTC
CDR3: CASSLGASPGEQFF

D: NA
V: TRBV3-1
size: NA
J: TRBJ2-7
length: 13
DNA: TGTGCCAGCAGCCCCCAAGACGGAAACGAGCAGTACTTC
CDR3: CASSPQDGNEQYF

D: NA
V: TRBV28
size: NA
J: TRBJ2-7
length: 15
DNA: TGTGCCAGCAGTTCCTCGACCGGGACACGATACGAGCAGTACTTC
CDR3: CASSSSTGTRYEQYF